This T cell receptor (beta chain) was found in a study of technical replicates of blood from several donors. The assay was immunoSEQ multiplex PCR, and TCRdb's table has in-frame clones only and misses some. Of approximately 79,000 clones listed, approximately 91% are singletons. The TCR sequence derives from a human donor in good health. Sequenced input: T cells isolated from PBMCs.

The CDR3 DNA reads as TGTGCCAGCAGCCGACAGGGGTGGAACGAGCAGTACTTC. It translates to CASSRQGWNEQYF. V and J are TRBV11-2 and TRBJ2-7, with 8 bases fitting TRBD1. CDR1 and CDR2 from the germline V gene are SGHAT and FQNNGV. The V gene end was trimmed by 5 bases and the J gene end by 5 bases; junction bases not matched to a gene: 5. The CDR3 has 13 residues.